A selection of T cell receptor beta chains follows, all from one sample in a study of molecular identifiers for immune sequencing clone quantification. MiXCR, run by TCRdb on the PCR reads, gives a single entry per CDR3 protein. The table records 460,000 or so distinct CDR3 sequences, about 26% of them present only once. The material sequenced was naive CD8+ T cells from blood, with Jurkat cell RNA spiked in. Source of these receptors: a human donor in good health. Some libraries in this study had Jurkat cell RNA spiked in. Each CDR3 is given with its conserved first and last residue.

>TRBV30|TRBJ1-3
CAWGGLNSGNTIYF
>TRBV27|TRBJ2-7
CASSGPGTVAGYEQYF
>TRBV4-1|TRBJ1-1
CASSLMGQPMNTEAFF
>TRBV20-1|TRBJ2-5
CSARAGPQETQYF
>TRBV4-1|TRBJ2-7
CASSQLQGSYEQYF
>TRBV5-1|TRBJ2-7
CASSLRTGGWNEQYF
>TRBV5-4|TRBJ2-3
CASSSGGRVSDTQYF
>TRBV4-2|TRBJ2-7
CASSQRTGVEQYF
>TRBV6-5|TRBJ2-5
CASLFQETQYF
>TRBV6-5|TRBJ2-7
CSTSGGINEQYF
>TRBV29-1|TRBJ1-4
CSVDPRGDVKLFF
>TRBV27|TRBJ1-6
CASSSLGSPLHF
>TRBV7-9|TRBJ2-1
CASSSVGNTYNEQFF
>TRBV19|TRBJ1-4
CASSITGATNEKLFF
>TRBV7-9|TRBJ2-3
CASSLALGSTDTQYF
>TRBV29-1|TRBJ1-1
CSVRTGLNTEAFF
>TRBV28|TRBJ2-3
CASRQNLDPTKIDTQYF
>TRBV7-9|TRBJ2-3
CASSRAFGGLADTQYF
>TRBV28|TRBJ2-7
CASSPASYGQYF
>TRBV6-6|TRBJ1-1
CAGNPEGGTEAFF
>TRBV6-5|TRBJ2-7
CASSPMGLSSYEQYF
>TRBV7-9|TRBJ2-1
CASSLGVRTGRSYNEQFF
>TRBV27|TRBJ2-2
CASSPKLTGELFF
>TRBV4-2|TRBJ2-1
CASSQDLPSGRYNEQFF
>TRBV5-6|TRBJ2-7
CASSLDPGLAFTYERYF
>TRBV5-4|TRBJ2-4
CASSLSDPGVLAKNIQYF
>TRBV7-6|TRBJ2-1
CASSLLRTSGRLSSSYNVQFF
>TRBV6-2/TRBV6-3|TRBJ1-5
CASSLYNQPQHF
>TRBV7-9|TRBJ1-6
CASSLWEGPRNSPLHF
>TRBV2|TRBJ1-5
CASSALPGDNQPQHF
>TRBV6-2/TRBV6-3|TRBJ2-3
CASGLAGGPTDTQYF
>TRBV11-2|TRBJ2-1
CASSPRDAPAGEQFF
>TRBV19|TRBJ1-5
CASSRAGSSNQPQHF
>TRBV27|TRBJ2-2
CASSLIKNTGELFF
>TRBV19|TRBJ2-5
CASSIGGGLYQEPQYF
>TRBV5-6|TRBJ2-7
CASSLSGEEYF
>TRBV20-1|TRBJ2-4
CSARARDSKNIQYF
>TRBV20-1|TRBJ1-1
CSAIFYRELNTEAFF
>TRBV12-5|TRBJ2-2
CASGWDSGELFF
>TRBV7-2|TRBJ2-7
CASSLEPGGHLYEQYF
>TRBV25-1|TRBJ2-5
CASSVGRTRETQYF
>TRBV19|TRBJ2-5
CASSDSGRKTQYF
>TRBV4-3|TRBJ2-3
CASSQERVTGSADTQYF
>TRBV7-6|TRBJ1-4
CAGSLESGRDEKLFF
>TRBV5-5|TRBJ2-7
CASTMTGAVQYF
>TRBV7-8|TRBJ1-1
CASSLARGQRRTEAFF
>TRBV5-1|TRBJ2-3
CASSELKAQHTDTQYF
>TRBV20-1|TRBJ1-6
CSARDWQGVSPLHF
>TRBV12-5|TRBJ2-2
CASGLGTGFGELFF
>TRBV27|TRBJ1-1
CASNYNRGMNTEAFF
>TRBV9|TRBJ2-2
CASSVAGTHNTGELVF